A selection of T cell receptor beta chains follows, all from one sample in a study of blood T cell repertoires in COVID-19. Generated by immunoSEQ multiplex PCR, the TCRdb table keeps only in-frame clones and is missing some. The sample has roughly 250,000 clones; 70% to 85% are singletons. Sequencing was done on a sample of peripheral blood. Receptor source: a woman older than 75 with acute or convalescent COVID-19. Each CDR3 is given with its conserved first and last residue. D genes are given only for firm matches.

j_gene | d_gene | v_gene | len | CDR3aa
TRBJ1-6 | . | TRBV6-5 | 15 | CASSGQSSYNSPLHF
TRBJ1-2 | . | TRBV12-3/TRBV12-4 | 12 | CASSPSRSGYTF
TRBJ2-2 | . | TRBV18 | 16 | CASSPLRGAGTGELFF
TRBJ1-1 | . | TRBV30 | 13 | CAWSPTGNTEAFF
TRBJ2-7 | . | TRBV5-8 | 13 | CASSRDNSYEQYF
TRBJ1-2 | . | TRBV2 | 12 | CASRGGADGYTF
TRBJ1-3 | . | TRBV18 | 16 | CASSPGQWGSGNTIYF
TRBJ2-7 | . | TRBV5-1 | 14 | CASSLRGLGYEQYF
TRBJ1-6 | TRBD1 | TRBV5-6 | 14 | CASGGQGRNSPLHF
TRBJ2-2 | TRBD1 | TRBV10-3 | 15 | CAISTGTGETGELFF
TRBJ1-5 | TRBD1 | TRBV3-1/TRBV3-2 | 13 | CASSPQGNQPQHF
TRBJ1-4 | . | TRBV9 | 17 | CASSVGIRGATNEKLFF
TRBJ1-6 | . | TRBV12-3/TRBV12-4 | 13 | CASSQVYNSPLHF
TRBJ1-6 | . | TRBV19 | 14 | CASNKGAGMSPLHF
TRBJ2-3 | . | TRBV10-3 | 15 | CAISESQGSTDTQYF
TRBJ1-6 | TRBD1 | TRBV30 | 14 | CAWSGGQVNSPLHF
TRBJ2-7 | . | TRBV7-8 | 11 | CASSSHYEQYF
TRBJ1-5 | . | TRBV28 | 16 | CASSLGGVGSNQPQHF
TRBJ1-6 | . | TRBV30 | 18 | CAWTSGYQESSYNSPLHF
TRBJ1-2 | TRBD1 | TRBV28 | 14 | CASSPWQGAGGYTF
TRBJ1-6 | . | TRBV7-3 | 14 | CASSLNRNNSPLHF
TRBJ2-2 | TRBD2 | TRBV25-1 | 15 | CASSEVRGDTGELFF
TRBJ1-6 | . | TRBV2 | 15 | CASRPGRDWNSPLHF
TRBJ1-2 | . | TRBV10-1 | 17 | CASSAEKDSPHTYGYTF
TRBJ1-1 | . | TRBV3-1/TRBV3-2 | 13 | CASSQGRAAEAFF
TRBJ1-3 | . | TRBV3-1/TRBV3-2 | 16 | CASSHEGLSAGNTIYF
TRBJ2-2 | . | TRBV28 | 15 | CASSFRGQNTGELFF
TRBJ2-5 | TRBD2 | TRBV15 | 14 | CATSPGLARETQYF
TRBJ1-2 | TRBD1 | TRBV28 | 14 | CASSFQGANYGYTF
TRBJ1-1 | . | TRBV4-1 | 15 | CASSQDMFGVRVAFF
TRBJ2-7 | . | TRBV5-8 | 14 | CASSLLQAHYEQYF
TRBJ2-1 | . | TRBV6-6 | 13 | CASSYSRGGEQFF
TRBJ1-1 | TRBD1 | TRBV30 | 12 | CAWTTGTGVSFF
TRBJ2-2 | . | TRBV20-1 | 12 | CSASGEGGELFF
TRBJ1-3 | . | TRBV7-9 | 16 | CASSRTPAGSGNTIYF
TRBJ2-7 | . | TRBV5-5 | 15 | CASSLTRSSSYEQYF
TRBJ1-3 | . | TRBV5-1 | 16 | CASSLAAAGTGNTIYF
TRBJ2-2 | . | TRBV19 | 15 | CASSNDSSFTGELFF
TRBJ2-1 | . | TRBV5-1 | 13 | CASSLGQVGEQFF
TRBJ2-7 | TRBD1 | TRBV7-9 | 16 | CASSLVGQGARNEQYF
TRBJ2-5 | TRBD1 | TRBV7-2 | 15 | CASSSRQGGPETQYF
TRBJ2-7 | TRBD2 | TRBV4-1 | 15 | CASSQGRLAAYEQYF
TRBJ1-1 | TRBD1 | TRBV5-1 | 16 | CASSLHPRQGNTEAFF
TRBJ1-1 | . | TRBV6-5 | 14 | CASSYSQMNTEAFF
TRBJ1-2 | TRBD1 | TRBV2 | 14 | CATSLDRGLYGYTF
TRBJ2-7 | . | TRBV19 | 16 | CASSMRAVDGLYEQYF